Listed below are T cell receptor beta chains from one sample, sequenced in a study of T cell repertoires in cytomegalovirus infection. TCRdb reprocessed the reads via MiXCR and lists one record per CDR3 protein. The sample comprises more than 200,000 distinct CDR3 sequences, roughly 9.1% of which are singletons, and less than 15% rests with the top ten. Sequenced: PBMCs. These receptor sequences come from a human donor in good health (CMV status not recorded). Some clones in this sample may be carry-over from other donors' samples. Both conserved end residues are part of each CDR3. The D gene is left open where the match is weak. Rows give clone size only sometimes, using once, few, many, or a class for an expanded clone.

D gene	V gene	J gene	clone size	CDR3 protein	CDR3 DNA
TRBD1	TRBV7-2	TRBJ1-6	.	CASSLVQGAQNSPLHF	TGTGCCAGCAGCTTAGTACAGGGGGCGCAAAATTCACCCCTCCACTTT
TRBD2	TRBV20-1	TRBJ2-1	.	CSAPKAGGPGEQFF	TGCAGTGCTCCAAAAGCGGGAGGGCCGGGTGAGCAGTTCTTC
.	TRBV27	TRBJ1-5	.	CASSPSINQPQHF	TGTGCCAGCAGTCCGTCGATCAATCAGCCCCAGCATTTT
.	TRBV2	TRBJ1-1	many	CASRGTSINTEAFF	TGTGCCAGCAGAGGGACGTCTATTAACACTGAAGCTTTCTTT
.	TRBV20-1	TRBJ1-2	few	CSANILTDGRYGYTF	TGCAGTGCTAATATCTTGACAGACGGTAGATATGGCTACACCTTC
TRBD1	TRBV7-9	TRBJ1-2	few	CASSSSRDSYNGYTF	TGTGCCAGCAGCTCCTCCCGGGACAGTTATAATGGCTACACCTTC
TRBD2	TRBV27	TRBJ2-1	many	CASSSLAGVSEQFF	TGTGCCAGCAGTTCCCTAGCGGGAGTTAGTGAGCAGTTCTTC
.	TRBV30	TRBJ1-4	few	CASMGDTYEKLFF	TGTGCCTCGATGGGGGACACCTATGAAAAACTGTTTTTT
.	TRBV7-3	TRBJ1-6	.	CASSLKSNSPLHF	TGTGCCAGCAGCTTAAAAAGTAATTCACCCCTCCACTTT
.	TRBV6-2/TRBV6-3	TRBJ1-1	many	CASSSLLMNTEAFF	TGTGCCAGCAGCAGTCTTCTCATGAACACTGAAGCTTTCTTT
.	TRBV7-8	TRBJ2-3	many	CASSPGVGDTQYF	TGTGCCAGCAGCCCTGGAGTGGGAGATACGCAGTATTTT
TRBD2	TRBV7-8	TRBJ2-5	many	CASSLGLAQETQYF	TGTGCCAGCAGCTTAGGACTAGCCCAAGAGACCCAGTACTTC
.	TRBV19	TRBJ2-7	.	CASSTEGGYEQYF	TGTGCCAGTAGTACCGAAGGGGGTTACGAGCAGTACTTC
TRBD2	TRBV6-2/TRBV6-3	TRBJ2-1	many	CASSPTSQSYNEQFF	TGTGCCAGCAGCCCGACTAGCCAGAGTTACAATGAGCAGTTCTTC
TRBD2	TRBV6-6	TRBJ2-4	.	CASSRGLAGGLGKRSIQYF	TGTGCCAGCAGCCGCGGACTAGCGGGGGGGCTGGGGAAAAGAAGCATTCAGTACTTC
.	TRBV6-6	TRBJ1-2	few	CASSEKGMGVGYTF	TGTGCCAGCAGTGAGAAGGGTATGGGAGTCGGCTACACCTTC
.	TRBV9	TRBJ1-5	many	CASSVGLSSNQPQHF	TGTGCCAGCAGCGTTGGACTGAGTAGCAATCAGCCCCAGCATTTT
.	TRBV5-1	TRBJ2-2	.	CASSYGGPTGELFF	TGCGCCAGCAGCTACGGGGGGCCCACCGGGGAGCTGTTTTTT
TRBD1	TRBV19	TRBJ1-2	few	CASSIGTARGGYTF	TGTGCCAGTAGTATCGGGACAGCGAGAGGGGGCTACACCTTC
.	TRBV7-9	TRBJ1-2	.	CASSLFGKGGRGYTF	TGTGCCAGCAGCTTATTTGGGAAGGGGGGACGCGGCTACACCTTC
TRBD1	TRBV12-3/TRBV12-4	TRBJ1-2	many	CASRPSRTGDGYTF	TGTGCCAGCAGACCCTCCCGGACAGGGGATGGCTACACCTTC
TRBD1	TRBV7-6	TRBJ1-3	many	CASSRTGGATSGNTIYF	TGTGCCAGCAGCCGGACAGGGGGTGCTACCTCTGGAAACACCATATATTTT
TRBD1	TRBV19	TRBJ1-4	.	CASSNQGQGREKLFF	TGTGCCAGTAGTAATCAGGGACAGGGAAGGGAAAAACTGTTTTTT
TRBD1	TRBV12-3/TRBV12-4	TRBJ2-1	many	CASSLGQGVLNNEQFF	TGTGCCAGCAGTTTAGGGCAGGGGGTATTAAACAATGAGCAGTTCTTC
.	TRBV28	TRBJ1-2	many	CASSSPIRGSYTF	TGTGCCAGCAGCTCTCCGATCAGGGGCAGCTACACCTTC
TRBD1	TRBV28	TRBJ1-5	few	CASGGTGNQPQHF	TGTGCCAGCGGAGGGACAGGGAATCAGCCCCAGCATTTT
.	TRBV28	TRBJ1-1	many	CASSSLPGEAFF	TGTGCCAGCAGTTCCCTCCCCGGGGAAGCTTTCTTT
.	TRBV7-9	TRBJ1-6	many	CASSLVEGPLHF	TGTGCCAGCAGCTTAGTGGAAGGACCCCTCCACTTT
TRBD2	TRBV20-1	TRBJ2-4	many	CSARTSGDLNIQYF	TGCAGTGCAAGGACTAGCGGGGATCTAAACATTCAGTACTTC
.	TRBV20-1	TRBJ1-6	many	CSARESGSSYNSPLHF	TGCAGTGCTAGAGAGTCGGGGAGCTCCTATAATTCACCCCTCCACTTT
.	TRBV6-5	TRBJ1-4	many	CASSPGRSNEKLFF	TGTGCCAGCAGTCCGGGGCGGAGCAATGAAAAACTGTTTTTT
.	TRBV28	TRBJ1-1	.	CASRLGGRGDTEAFF	TGTGCCAGCAGATTGGGAGGGAGGGGGGACACTGAAGCTTTCTTT
.	TRBV7-6	TRBJ2-5	many	CASSIAGRQETQYF	TGTGCCAGCAGCATCGCGGGACGGCAAGAGACCCAGTACTTC
.	TRBV12-3/TRBV12-4	TRBJ1-5	many	CASKQHGDGNQPQHF	TGTGCCAGCAAACAACACGGGGACGGCAATCAGCCCCAGCATTTT
TRBD2	TRBV28	TRBJ2-1	many	CASSPAASGRNEQFF	TGTGCCAGCAGTCCCGCGGCTAGCGGTAGGAATGAGCAGTTCTTC
.	TRBV4-3	TRBJ1-1	many	CASSQNWGMDTEAFF	TGCGCCAGCAGCCAAAATTGGGGGATGGACACTGAAGCTTTCTTT
TRBD1	TRBV7-8	TRBJ1-2	many	CASSSEGQGLDGYTF	TGTGCCAGCAGCTCCGAGGGACAGGGCTTAGATGGCTACACCTTC
.	TRBV7-2	TRBJ1-5	many	CASSPLGLNQPQHF	TGTGCCAGCAGCCCACTGGGCTTGAATCAGCCCCAGCATTTT
.	TRBV19	TRBJ1-1	.	CASSIGDGLNTEAFF	TGTGCCAGTAGTATAGGGGACGGCCTGAACACTGAAGCTTTCTTT
.	TRBV7-2	TRBJ1-1	many	CASSLSLVPNTEAFF	TGTGCCAGCAGCTTAAGTTTGGTTCCAAACACTGAAGCTTTCTTT
.	TRBV7-2	TRBJ1-3	many	CASSTVSGNTIYF	TGTGCCAGCAGCACCGTCTCTGGAAACACCATATATTTT
.	TRBV20-1	TRBJ2-3	few	CSARTLSPGTDTQYF	TGCAGTGCTCGGACCCTTAGCCCGGGGACAGATACGCAGTATTTT
.	TRBV15	TRBJ2-5	.	CATSNLGWETQDF	TGTGCCACCAGCAACCTTGGATGGGAGACCCAGGACTTC
.	TRBV12-3/TRBV12-4	TRBJ2-5	few	CASSFSRGAETQYF	TGTGCCAGCAGTTTCTCCAGGGGCGCGGAGACCCAGTACTTC
.	TRBV12-3/TRBV12-4	TRBJ1-1	.	CASSLAGGLMNTEAFF	TGTGCCAGCAGTTTAGCAGGGGGACTAATGAACACTGAAGCTTTCTTT
.	TRBV19	TRBJ1-1	few	CASSNPRDSKNTEAFF	TGTGCCAGTAGTAATCCCCGCGACAGCAAGAACACTGAAGCTTTCTTT
.	TRBV7-2	TRBJ2-3	many	CASTFGGGAGDTQYF	TGTGCCAGCACCTTTGGGGGGGGGGCGGGAGATACGCAGTATTTT
TRBD2	TRBV6-6	TRBJ2-3	many	CASSYGVAGGTDTQYF	TGTGCCAGCAGTTACGGGGTAGCGGGGGGGACAGATACGCAGTATTTT
.	TRBV7-2	TRBJ2-2	many	CASSLVGTRGTTGELFF	TGTGCCAGCAGCTTAGTGGGCACTCGCGGAACAACCGGGGAGCTGTTTTTT
.	TRBV7-2	TRBJ2-1	many	CASKAYNEQFF	TGTGCCTCAAAAGCTTACAATGAGCAGTTCTTC
.	TRBV7-2	TRBJ1-6	many	CASRPTGNSPLHF	TGTGCCAGCAGACCTACCGGAAATTCACCCCTCCACTTT
TRBD1	TRBV28	TRBJ2-2	many	CASSVTFTGGRSGELFF	TGTGCCAGCAGTGTGACTTTCACAGGGGGCCGCAGCGGGGAGCTGTTTTTT
TRBD2	TRBV7-2	TRBJ2-7	many	CASSLAPSGRSVYEQYF	TGTGCCAGCAGCTTAGCTCCTAGCGGGAGGTCTGTCTACGAGCAGTACTTC
TRBD1	TRBV7-6	TRBJ1-1	many	CASSFYRGYDTEAFF	TGTGCCAGCAGCTTTTACAGGGGATACGACACTGAAGCTTTCTTT
TRBD1	TRBV7-9	TRBJ2-7	few	CASSLEQGAFEQYF	TGTGCCAGCAGCTTAGAACAGGGGGCATTCGAGCAGTACTTC
.	TRBV28	TRBJ1-6	few	CASRTAGGNSPLHF	TGTGCCAGCAGGACAGCTGGTGGGAATTCACCCCTCCACTTT